The subject of this entry is one T cell receptor (beta chain). Sequencing relied on a cDNA template that was reverse transcribed from extracted RNA. Some clones are missing from TCRdb's copy, which holds only in-frame ones; the method was immunoSEQ multiplex PCR. This sample has more than 12,000 clones, with about 50% found just once. Germline assignment: CDR1 SGHRS and CDR2 YFSETQ. The CDR3 sequence is 15 residues long. V lost 4 bases, J lost 5 bases, and 6 bases stayed unmatched. These data are taken from a study of CD8+ T cells in alopecia areata. Turning to the study itself: Tofacitinib administration to treated patients was oral, at 5 to 10 mg twice daily.

Patients with alopecia areata provided lesional scalp punch biopsies as well as peripheral blood. This chain uses TRBV5-1 with TRBJ2-2; TRBD1 aligns across 9 bases. The clonotype was recovered from a human donor with alopecia areata. Sequences were derived from skin, sampled at week 0. DNA of the CDR3: TGCGCCAGCAGCGTGGACAGGGGCCTAACCGGGGAGCTGTTTTTT. It codes for CASSVDRGLTGELFF.